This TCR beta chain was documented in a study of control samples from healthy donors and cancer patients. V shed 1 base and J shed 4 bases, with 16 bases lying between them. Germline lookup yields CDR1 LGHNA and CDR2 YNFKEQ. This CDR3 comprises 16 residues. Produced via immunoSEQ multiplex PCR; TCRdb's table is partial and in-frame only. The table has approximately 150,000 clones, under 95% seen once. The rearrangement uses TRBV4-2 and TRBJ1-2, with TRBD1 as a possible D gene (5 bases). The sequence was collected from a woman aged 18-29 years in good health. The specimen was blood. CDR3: CASSQGHGGMLYGYTF. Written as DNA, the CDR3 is TGTGCCAGCAGCCAAGGACACGGGGGAATGCTCTATGGCTACACCTTC.